This TCR beta chain originates from a study of radiotherapy plus CTLA-4 blockade in lung cancer. A remark on this clone: Its antigen is as yet unknown.

Study-level findings and limits: Tumor-origin TCR clones grew in blood after radiotherapy plus ipilimumab.

The repertoire was sequenced with immunoSEQ multiplex PCR; TCRdb's copy has only in-frame clones and lacks some. The top ten hold 4% to 6% of the sample, which has some 100,000 clones, about 77% seen once. The CDR3 totals 12 residues. CDR1 and CDR2 from the germline V gene are SGHNT and YYREEE (reference sequence). Trimming shortened V by 5 bases and J by 6 bases, and 12 bases separated the two germline ends. Source: peripheral blood, taken from a patient treated with radiotherapy plus ipilimumab. This TCR was recovered from a human donor with non-small cell lung cancer who had a partial response to radiotherapy plus ipilimumab. This sequence joins TRBV5-4 and TRBJ2-7, with D possibly matching TRBD1 (6 bases). CDR3 residues: CASSYRVGEQYF. The CDR3 DNA reads as TGTGCCAGCAGTTACAGGGTAGGCGAGCAGTACTTC.